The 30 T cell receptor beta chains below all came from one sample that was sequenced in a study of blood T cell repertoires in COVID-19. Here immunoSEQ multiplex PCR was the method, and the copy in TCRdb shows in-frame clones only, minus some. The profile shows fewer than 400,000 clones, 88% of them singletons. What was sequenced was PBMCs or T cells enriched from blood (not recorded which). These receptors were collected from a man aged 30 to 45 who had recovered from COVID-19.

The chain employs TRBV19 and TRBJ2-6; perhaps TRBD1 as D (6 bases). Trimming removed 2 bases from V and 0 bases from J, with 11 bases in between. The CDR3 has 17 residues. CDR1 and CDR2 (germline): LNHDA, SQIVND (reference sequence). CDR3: CASSIRGHYSGANVLTF. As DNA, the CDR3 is TGTGCCAGTAGTATACGGGGACACTACTCTGGGGCCAACGTCCTGACTTTC.

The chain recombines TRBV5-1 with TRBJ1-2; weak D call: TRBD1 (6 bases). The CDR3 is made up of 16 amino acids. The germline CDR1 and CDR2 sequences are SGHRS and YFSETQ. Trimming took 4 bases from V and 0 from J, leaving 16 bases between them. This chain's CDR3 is CASSPGQIRANYGYTF. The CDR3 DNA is TGCGCCAGCAGCCCTGGACAGATCCGAGCTAACTATGGCTACACCTTC.

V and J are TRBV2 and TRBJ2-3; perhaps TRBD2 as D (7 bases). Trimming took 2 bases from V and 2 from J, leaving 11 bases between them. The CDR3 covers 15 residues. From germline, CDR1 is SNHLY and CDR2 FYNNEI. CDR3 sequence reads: CASSERGAVTDTQYF. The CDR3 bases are TGTGCCAGCAGTGAACGGGGGGCCGTCACAGATACGCAGTATTTT.

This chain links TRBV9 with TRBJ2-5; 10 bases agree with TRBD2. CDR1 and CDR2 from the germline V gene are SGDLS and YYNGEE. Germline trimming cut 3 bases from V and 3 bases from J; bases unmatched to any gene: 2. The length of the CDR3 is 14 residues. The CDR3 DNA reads TGTGCCAGCAGCGCTGGACTAGCGGAAGAGACCCAGTACTTC. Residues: CASSAGLAEETQYF.

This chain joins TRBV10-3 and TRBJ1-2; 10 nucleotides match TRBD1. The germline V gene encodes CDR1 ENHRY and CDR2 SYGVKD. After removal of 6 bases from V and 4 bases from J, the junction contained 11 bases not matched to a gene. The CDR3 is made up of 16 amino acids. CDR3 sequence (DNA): TGTGCCATCAGGGCGAACCAGGGACAGGGGAGCTATGGCTACACCTTC. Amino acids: CAIRANQGQGSYGYTF.

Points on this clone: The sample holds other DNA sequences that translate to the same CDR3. This CDR3 reads CASSESGQPQHF. Written as DNA, the CDR3 is TGTGCCAGCAGTGAATCAGGACAGCCCCAGCATTTT. J is TRBJ1-5 and V is TRBV2; D uncertain. V dropped 2 bases and J dropped 7 bases, with 6 bases sitting between them. Looked up from germline, CDR1 is SNHLY and CDR2 is FYNNEI. This CDR3 region has 12 residues.

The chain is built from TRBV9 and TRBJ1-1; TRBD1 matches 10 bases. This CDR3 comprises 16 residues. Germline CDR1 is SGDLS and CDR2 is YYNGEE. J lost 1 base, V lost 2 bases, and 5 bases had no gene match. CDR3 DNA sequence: TGTGCCAGCAGCGTCGGGACAGGGGAAGGGAACACTGAAGCTTTCTTT. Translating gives CASSVGTGEGNTEAFF.

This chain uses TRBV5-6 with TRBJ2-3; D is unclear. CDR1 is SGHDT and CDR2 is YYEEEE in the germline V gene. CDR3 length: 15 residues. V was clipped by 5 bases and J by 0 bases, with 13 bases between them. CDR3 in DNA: TGTGCCAGCAGGCATCTGCGGTGGAGCACAGATACGCAGTATTTT. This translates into CASRHLRWSTDTQYF.

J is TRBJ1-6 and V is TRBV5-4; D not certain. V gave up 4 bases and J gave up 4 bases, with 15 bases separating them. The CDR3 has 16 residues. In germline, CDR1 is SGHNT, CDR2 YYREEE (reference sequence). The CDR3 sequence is CASSARLADYNSPLHF. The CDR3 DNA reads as TGTGCCAGCAGCGCCAGGTTGGCAGATTATAATTCACCCCTCCACTTT.

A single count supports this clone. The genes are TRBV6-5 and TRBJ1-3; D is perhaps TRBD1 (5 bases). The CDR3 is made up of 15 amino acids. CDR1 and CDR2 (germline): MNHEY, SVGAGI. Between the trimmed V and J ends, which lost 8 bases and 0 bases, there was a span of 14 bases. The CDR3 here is CASSGGSGSGNTIYF. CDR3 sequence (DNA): TGTGCCAGCTCGGGGGGATCGGGCTCTGGAAACACCATATATTTT.

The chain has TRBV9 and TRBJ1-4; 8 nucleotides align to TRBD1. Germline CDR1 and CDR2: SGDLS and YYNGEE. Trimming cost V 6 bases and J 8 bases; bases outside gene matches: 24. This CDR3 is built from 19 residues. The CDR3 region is CASIKPPGQEVLVREKLFF. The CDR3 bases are TGTGCCAGCATTAAACCACCGGGACAGGAGGTTTTGGTCCGGGAAAAACTGTTTTTT.

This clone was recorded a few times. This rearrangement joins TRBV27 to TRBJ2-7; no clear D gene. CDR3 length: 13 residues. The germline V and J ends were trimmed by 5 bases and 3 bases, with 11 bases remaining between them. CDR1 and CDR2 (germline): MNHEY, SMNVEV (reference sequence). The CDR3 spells CASSPRRGYEQYF. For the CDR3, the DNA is TGTGCCAGCAGTCCACGGAGAGGCTACGAGCAGTACTTC.

The DNA of the CDR3 is TGTGCCAGTAGTCCGGACAGGCCGCTCTTGAACACTGAAGCTTTCTTT. Its protein product is CASSPDRPLLNTEAFF. The V and J genes are TRBV19 and TRBJ1-1; 7 positions agree with TRBD1. J gave up 0 bases and V 5 bases, and 9 bases lay outside the gene matches. The CDR3 runs to 16 residues. CDR1 LNHDA and CDR2 SQIVND come from the germline V gene (reference sequence).

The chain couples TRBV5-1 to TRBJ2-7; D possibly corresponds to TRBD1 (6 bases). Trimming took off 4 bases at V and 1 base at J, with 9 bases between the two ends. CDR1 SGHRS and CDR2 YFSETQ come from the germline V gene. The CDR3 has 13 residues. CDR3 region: CASSIDRSYEQYF. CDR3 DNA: TGCGCCAGCAGCATCGACAGGTCCTACGAGCAGTACTTC. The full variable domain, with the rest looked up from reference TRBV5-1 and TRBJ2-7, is KAGVTQTPRYLIKTRGQQVTLSCSPISGHRSVSWYQQTPGQGLQFLFEYFSETQRNKGNFPGRFSGRQFSNSRSEMNVSTLELGDSALYLCASSIDRSYEQYFGPGTRLTVT.

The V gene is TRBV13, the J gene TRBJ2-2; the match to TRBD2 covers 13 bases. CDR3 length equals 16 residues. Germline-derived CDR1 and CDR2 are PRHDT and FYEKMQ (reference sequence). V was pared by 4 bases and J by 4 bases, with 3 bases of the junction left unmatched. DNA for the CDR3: TGTGCCAGCAGCTCGGGACTAGCGGGGTTCACCGGGGAGCTGTTTTTT. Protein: CASSSGLAGFTGELFF.

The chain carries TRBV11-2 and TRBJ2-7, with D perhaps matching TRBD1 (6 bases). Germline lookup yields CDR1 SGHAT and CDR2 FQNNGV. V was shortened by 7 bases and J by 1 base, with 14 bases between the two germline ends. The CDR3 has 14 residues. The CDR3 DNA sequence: TGTGCCAGCACCTTGACCAGGGGTTCCTACGAGCAGTACTTC. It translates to CASTLTRGSYEQYF.

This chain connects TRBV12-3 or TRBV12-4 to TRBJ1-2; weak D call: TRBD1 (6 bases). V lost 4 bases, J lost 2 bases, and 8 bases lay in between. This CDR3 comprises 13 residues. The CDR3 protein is CASSWDINYGYTF. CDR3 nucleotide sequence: TGTGCCAGCAGTTGGGACATAAACTATGGCTACACCTTC.

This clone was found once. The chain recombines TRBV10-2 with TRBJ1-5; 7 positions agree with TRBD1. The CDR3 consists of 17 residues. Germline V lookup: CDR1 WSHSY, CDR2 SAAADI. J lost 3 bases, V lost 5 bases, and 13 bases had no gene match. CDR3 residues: CASSFPEGQNFNQPQHF. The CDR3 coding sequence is TGCGCCAGCAGTTTCCCTGAGGGACAGAACTTCAATCAGCCCCAGCATTTT.

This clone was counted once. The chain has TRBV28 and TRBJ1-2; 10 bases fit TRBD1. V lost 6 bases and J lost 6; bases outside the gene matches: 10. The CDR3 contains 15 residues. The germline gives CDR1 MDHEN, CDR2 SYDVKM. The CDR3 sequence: CASSLMVGQGNGYTF. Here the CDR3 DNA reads TGTGCCAGCAGCCTTATGGTGGGACAGGGGAATGGCTACACCTTC.

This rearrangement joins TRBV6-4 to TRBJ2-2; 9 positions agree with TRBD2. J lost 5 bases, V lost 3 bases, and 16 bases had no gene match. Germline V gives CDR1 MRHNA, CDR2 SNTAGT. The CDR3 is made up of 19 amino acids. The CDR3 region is CASSETPRSSGGRTGELFF. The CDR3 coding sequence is TGTGCCAGCAGTGAAACCCCCCGGAGTAGCGGGGGAAGGACCGGGGAGCTGTTTTTT.

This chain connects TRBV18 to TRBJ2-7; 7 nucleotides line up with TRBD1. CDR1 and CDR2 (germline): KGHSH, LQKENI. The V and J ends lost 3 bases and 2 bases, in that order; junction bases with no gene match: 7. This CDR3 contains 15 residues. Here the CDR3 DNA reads TGTGCCAGCTCACCTAACAGGGGTGGGGCCTACGAGCAGTACTTC. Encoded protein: CASSPNRGGAYEQYF.

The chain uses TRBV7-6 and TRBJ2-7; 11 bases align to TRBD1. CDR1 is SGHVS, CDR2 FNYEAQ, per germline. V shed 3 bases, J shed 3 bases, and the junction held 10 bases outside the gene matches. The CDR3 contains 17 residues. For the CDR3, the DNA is TGTGCCAGCAGCTTCGACTCAAGGACAGGGGGCTACTACGAGCAGTACTTC. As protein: CASSFDSRTGGYYEQYF.

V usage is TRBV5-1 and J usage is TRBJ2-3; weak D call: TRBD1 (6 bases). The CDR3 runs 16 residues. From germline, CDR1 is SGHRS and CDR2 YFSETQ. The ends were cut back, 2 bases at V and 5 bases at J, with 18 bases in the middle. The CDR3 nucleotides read TGCGCCAGCAGCTTCCGGGGTAGGGGGAATAAAGATACGCAGTATTTT. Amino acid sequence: CASSFRGRGNKDTQYF.

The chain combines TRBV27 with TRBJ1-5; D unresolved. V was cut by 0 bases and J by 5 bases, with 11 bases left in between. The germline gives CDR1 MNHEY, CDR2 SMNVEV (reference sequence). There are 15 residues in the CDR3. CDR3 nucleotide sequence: TGTGCCAGCAGTTTATCGCCCCACAGAGATCAGCCCCAGCATTTT. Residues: CASSLSPHRDQPQHF.

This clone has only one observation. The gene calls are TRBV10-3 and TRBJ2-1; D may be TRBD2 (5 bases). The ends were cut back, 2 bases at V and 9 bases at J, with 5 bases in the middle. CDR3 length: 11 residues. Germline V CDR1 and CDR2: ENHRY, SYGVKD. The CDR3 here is CAISESGEQFF. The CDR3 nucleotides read TGTGCCATCAGTGAGAGCGGTGAGCAGTTCTTC.

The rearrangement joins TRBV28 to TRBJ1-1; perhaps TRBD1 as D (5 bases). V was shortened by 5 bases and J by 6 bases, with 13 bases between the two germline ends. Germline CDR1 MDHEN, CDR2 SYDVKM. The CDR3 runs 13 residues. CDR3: CASSLIDRPEAFF. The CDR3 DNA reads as TGTGCCAGCAGTCTAATAGACAGACCTGAAGCTTTCTTT.

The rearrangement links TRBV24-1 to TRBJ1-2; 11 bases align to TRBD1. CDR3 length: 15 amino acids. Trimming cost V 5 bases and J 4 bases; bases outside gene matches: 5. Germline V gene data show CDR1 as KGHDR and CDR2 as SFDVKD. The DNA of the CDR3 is TGTGCCACCAGTGCCGGGACAGGGGGTAGCTATGGCTACACCTTC. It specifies CATSAGTGGSYGYTF.

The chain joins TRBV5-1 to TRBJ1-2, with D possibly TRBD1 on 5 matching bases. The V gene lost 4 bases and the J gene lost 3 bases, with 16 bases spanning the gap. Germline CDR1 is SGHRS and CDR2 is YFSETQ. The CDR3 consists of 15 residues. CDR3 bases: TGCGCCAGCAGCCCTGACGGGGGAGTGTACTATGGCTACACCTTC. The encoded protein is CASSPDGGVYYGYTF.

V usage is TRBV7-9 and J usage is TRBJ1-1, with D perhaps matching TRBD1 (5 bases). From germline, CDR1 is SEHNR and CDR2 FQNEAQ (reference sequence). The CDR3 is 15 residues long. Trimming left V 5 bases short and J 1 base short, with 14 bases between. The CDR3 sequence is CASSTGGTANTEAFF. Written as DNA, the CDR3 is TGTGCCAGCAGCACCGGCGGGACGGCGAACACTGAAGCTTTCTTT.

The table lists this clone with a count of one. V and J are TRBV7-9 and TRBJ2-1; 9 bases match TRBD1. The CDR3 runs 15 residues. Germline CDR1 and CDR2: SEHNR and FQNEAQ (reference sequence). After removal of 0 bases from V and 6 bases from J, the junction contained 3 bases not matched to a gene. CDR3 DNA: TGTGCCAGCAGCTTAGCGACAGGGGGGGCCAATGAGCAGTTCTTC. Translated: CASSLATGGANEQFF. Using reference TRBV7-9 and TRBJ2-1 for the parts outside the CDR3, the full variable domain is DTGVSQNPRHKITKRGQNVTFRCDPISEHNRLYWYRQTLGQGPEFLTYFQNEAQLEKSRLLSDRFSAERPKGSFSTLEIQRTEQGDSAMYLCASSLATGGANEQFFGPGTRLTVL.